These T cell receptor beta chains were read from a single sample in a study of Ad26.COV2.S vaccination and SARS-CoV-2 variants. Profiled with immunoSEQ multiplex PCR; TCRdb holds only in-frame clones, not every one. The table shows 350,000 to 500,000 clones, with about 90% occurring only once. Sequenced material: peripheral blood, taken in a trial of Ad26.COV2.S vaccine versus placebo. The receptors shown here come from a person aged 18-60 years who received the Ad26.COV2.S COVID-19 vaccine or a placebo. The conserved cysteine and the conserved F or W are not part of the CDR3 here.

J	V	CDR3
TRBJ2-7	TRBV2	ASSVRTGESSRVDEQY
TRBJ2-5	TRBV7-2	ASSWEETQY
TRBJ1-2	TRBV29-1	SIPRTISNYGYT
TRBJ2-5	TRBV24-1	ATSEAGILGETQY
TRBJ1-1	TRBV5-1	ASSWGQGQDTEAF
TRBJ1-1	TRBV28	ASRSPADTEAF
TRBJ1-1	TRBV11-2	ASSLYTDRGTTEAF
TRBJ2-2	TRBV9	ASSVAQTGELF
TRBJ2-7	TRBV25-1	ASSEWQGDEQY
TRBJ2-7	TRBV5-1	ASSLGPSSYEQY
TRBJ2-2	TRBV10-1	ASRPDSLHGTGELF
TRBJ1-3	TRBV6-6	ASRGTRVGNTIY
TRBJ2-7	TRBV11-2	ASSLAGGGTYEQY
TRBJ2-1	TRBV15	ATSRGGSSYNEQF
TRBJ1-2	TRBV11-1	ASSPRTGFGYT
TRBJ1-2	TRBV27	ASSLTGVYGYT
TRBJ2-7	TRBV9	ASSYRDRDNDEQY
TRBJ2-5	TRBV7-9	ASSPPGVDQETQY
TRBJ2-1	TRBV4-2	AAQTSGVAYNEQF
TRBJ2-1	TRBV6-1	ASSDFGGPYNEQF
TRBJ2-1	TRBV11-2	ASSLRGRGSNEQF
TRBJ2-7	TRBV7-9	ASSTRTGTYEQY
TRBJ1-1	TRBV6-5	ASSYSPTVNTEAF
TRBJ2-3	TRBV6-4	ASSDGTSGSGTDTQY
TRBJ2-7	TRBV7-9	ASSLRAGGTYEQY
TRBJ2-4	TRBV4-1	ASSQGLTSGRPRVDIQY
TRBJ1-1	TRBV10-3	AISAGNLNTEAF
TRBJ2-1	TRBV4-3	ASSQDASSSYNEQF
TRBJ1-5	TRBV28	ASSLTPDRPQH
TRBJ1-2	TRBV15	ATSGGQGARYGYT
TRBJ1-1	TRBV7-6	ASSSTGGLNTEAF
TRBJ1-1	TRBV5-1	ASSLNSVNTEAF
TRBJ2-1	TRBV7-2	ASSLGGTSGKQF
TRBJ1-1	TRBV12-5	ASGVVNTEAF
TRBJ2-1	TRBV11-3	ASSFDLSETSGNQINEQF
TRBJ2-3	TRBV5-6	ASSLVAWLPEADTQY
TRBJ2-5	TRBV19	ASQRRPARQETQY
TRBJ1-5	TRBV19	ASGQPQH
TRBJ1-2	TRBV7-9	ASSTDSYGYT
TRBJ2-1	TRBV9	ASSVAPVFDNEQF
TRBJ2-7	TRBV27	ASSLGGDGGEQY
TRBJ2-7	TRBV7-2	ASSSPTSGAAYEQY
TRBJ2-5	TRBV5-4	ASSLTQGETQY
TRBJ2-7	TRBV5-4	ASSPTAGGGSYEQY
TRBJ2-3	TRBV6-4	ATSKLAGASTDTQY
TRBJ2-7	TRBV27	ARRGRGTHEQY